Listed below are T cell receptor beta chains from one sample, sequenced in a study of long-term antiretroviral therapy in people with HIV. The table came from immunoSEQ multiplex PCR; TCRdb's copy has only in-frame clones and leaves some out. The sample carries 25,000 to 35,000 clones, 94% recorded once. The specimen comprised unsorted PBMCs, sampled around 7.4 years after starting antiretroviral therapy. All receptors derive from a man between 50 and 59 years old with HIV. CDR3s include the opening cysteine and the closing phenylalanine or tryptophan. The order of the fields is V gene, D gene, J gene, clone size, CDR3 protein, CDR3 DNA. The D gene is left open where the match is weak. The size of a clone is reported for some rows only, either as once, few or many, or as a class for expanded clones.

TRBV5-1	.	TRBJ1-5	.	CASSSDINQPQHF	TGCGCCAGCAGCTCGGACATTAATCAGCCCCAGCATTTT
TRBV9	.	TRBJ1-2	.	CASSAGTANGGYTF	TGTGCCAGCAGCGCCGGGACTGCCAATGGGGGCTACACCTTC
TRBV4-1	.	TRBJ1-6	.	CASSQVGGDNPPLHF	TGCGCCAGCAGCCAAGTGGGGGGGGACAATCCACCCCTCCACTTT
TRBV6-1	.	TRBJ1-2	.	CASRLYGYTF	TGTGCCAGCCGCCTCTATGGCTACACCTTC
TRBV29-1	TRBD1	TRBJ1-2	.	CSVRGQNYGYTF	TGCAGCGTCAGGGGGCAAAACTATGGCTACACCTTC
TRBV10-3	TRBD1	TRBJ1-2	.	CAISEATGVYGYTF	TGTGCCATCAGTGAGGCGACAGGGGTCTATGGCTACACCTTC
TRBV30	.	TRBJ1-5	.	CAWSVHDSNQPQHF	TGTGCCTGGAGTGTACATGATAGCAATCAGCCCCAGCATTTT
TRBV11-2	TRBD1	TRBJ2-7	.	CASSIPTGAGEQYF	TGTGCCAGCAGCATCCCGACAGGGGCTGGGGAGCAGTACTTC
TRBV21-1	.	TRBJ2-7	.	CASSKGAAPYEQYF	TGTGCCAGCAGCAAAGGTGCGGCGCCCTACGAGCAGTACTTC
TRBV11-2	.	TRBJ2-7	.	CASSFLGGSGSYEQYF	TGTGCCAGCAGCTTCCTCGGGGGCTCGGGCTCCTACGAGCAGTACTTC
TRBV4-2	.	TRBJ1-5	.	CASSQTRSGGGNQPQHF	TGTGCCAGCAGCCAAACAAGATCCGGGGGGGGCAATCAGCCCCAGCATTTT
TRBV6-6	.	TRBJ1-4	.	CASSYGMTDYNEKLFF	TGTGCCAGCAGTTACGGAATGACCGATTATAATGAAAAACTGTTTTTT
TRBV6-6	.	TRBJ1-2	.	CASSYAPGDVGYTF	TGTGCCAGCAGTTACGCCCCAGGGGACGTTGGCTACACCTTC
TRBV7-9	TRBD1	TRBJ1-6	once	CASSLMGQGGTPLHF	TGTGCCAGCAGCTTAATGGGACAGGGGGGGACACCCCTCCACTTT
TRBV6-1	.	TRBJ1-6	.	CASSERARAQLNSPLHF	TGTGCCAGCAGTGAAAGAGCAAGAGCACAGTTAAATTCACCCCTCCACTTT
TRBV10-3	TRBD2	TRBJ2-1	.	CAISEERGGPHEQFF	TGTGCCATCAGTGAGGAGCGGGGGGGCCCGCATGAGCAGTTCTTC
TRBV9	.	TRBJ2-1	.	CASSASWRDNEQFF	TGTGCCAGCAGCGCCTCATGGAGGGACAATGAGCAGTTCTTC
TRBV4-1	.	TRBJ1-1	.	CASSHSTNEAFF	TGCGCCAGCAGCCATAGTACCAATGAAGCTTTCTTT
TRBV2	.	TRBJ2-2	once	CASSETSPLAGELFF	TGTGCCAGCAGTGAAACGAGCCCTCTGGCCGGGGAGCTGTTTTTT
TRBV9	TRBD1	TRBJ2-3	once	CASSPRGQLTDTQYF	TGTGCCAGCAGCCCCCGGGGACAGTTAACAGATACGCAGTATTTT
TRBV5-1	.	TRBJ2-2	once	CASSRSRGPGAGELFF	TGCGCCAGCAGCCGCTCCCGGGGCCCAGGGGCCGGGGAGCTGTTTTTT
TRBV11-2	TRBD1	TRBJ2-2	.	CASSYTTTGHGELFF	TGTGCCAGCAGCTATACTACGACAGGGCACGGGGAGCTGTTTTTT
TRBV28	.	TRBJ1-6	.	CASREGAATNSPLHF	TGTGCCAGCAGGGAAGGGGCCGCTACGAATTCACCCCTCCACTTT
TRBV18	TRBD1	TRBJ2-7	.	CASRTGYEQYF	TGTGCCAGCCGGACAGGGTACGAGCAGTACTTC
TRBV28	TRBD1	TRBJ2-7	.	CASRNMKGTGSYEQYF	TGTGCCAGCAGGAACATGAAAGGGACAGGATCCTACGAGCAGTACTTC
TRBV14	TRBD1	TRBJ1-2	.	CASSQSNRGRGYTF	TGTGCCAGCAGCCAAAGTAACAGGGGGCGAGGCTACACCTTC
TRBV5-1	.	TRBJ2-7	.	CASSLTGRTYEQYF	TGCGCCAGCAGCTTGACAGGGAGGACCTACGAGCAGTACTTC